Presented here are 20 T cell receptor beta chains from one specimen sequenced in a study of cytomegalovirus exposure and HLA in healthy donors. Both 60 Vbeta primers and 13 Jbeta primers went into the PCR. Method: immunoSEQ multiplex PCR; TCRdb's copy keeps in-frame clones and lacks some. The sample has 150,000 to 200,000 clones; roughly 79% are singletons. The specimen sequenced was PBMCs. Receptors originate from a woman in her 30s in good health and CMV-seropositive.

This chain joins TRBV11-2 and TRBJ1-6; TRBD1 agrees at 11 bases. The CDR3 has 16 amino acids. Germline CDR1 reads SGHAT; CDR2 reads FQNNGV. With 6 bases clipped from V and 9 bases from J, the junction kept 10 bases outside the gene matches. The DNA for the CDR3 is TGTGCCAGCAGTTTTTCCGGGACAGGGGGGGGTTCACCCCTCCACTTT. Amino acid sequence: CASSFSGTGGGSPLHF.

The rearrangement joins TRBV4-3 to TRBJ1-3; possible D gene TRBD1, 6 bases. This CDR3 comprises 18 residues. CDR1 is LGHNA, CDR2 YSLEER, per germline. The V end lost 0 bases, the J end lost 0 bases, and 15 bases lay between the germline ends. DNA for the CDR3: TGCGCCAGCAGCCAAGAAGAAACCGGACAGTCCTCTGGAAACACCATATATTTT. Its protein product is CASSQEETGQSSGNTIYF.

The rearrangement joins TRBV6-5 to TRBJ2-1; possibly TRBD2 for D (6 bases). In germline, CDR1 is MNHEY, CDR2 SVGAGI. V was clipped by 5 bases and J by 8 bases, with 13 bases between them. The length of the CDR3 is 13 residues. For the CDR3, the DNA is TGTGCCAGCAGTACGCGGGCTAGCGATGAGCAGTTCTTC. Protein sequence: CASSTRASDEQFF.

The CDR3: CASNVAGGKRDTQYF. In nucleotides, the CDR3 is TGTGCCAGCAATGTAGCGGGAGGCAAAAGAGATACGCAGTATTTT. The chain joins TRBV6-1 to TRBJ2-3, with 10 nucleotides matching TRBD2. The V gene end was trimmed by 7 bases and the J gene end by 5 bases; junction bases not matched to a gene: 9. CDR3 size: 15 residues. In germline, CDR1 is MNHNS, CDR2 SASEGT.

This clone was found once. This chain links TRBV4-1 with TRBJ1-5, with a weak D call TRBD1 (5 bases). CDR3 length: 17 amino acids. V shed 4 bases and J shed 2 bases, with 18 bases lying between them. Per germline, CDR1 MGHRA and CDR2 YSYEKL. For the CDR3, the DNA is TGCGCCAGCAGCCCCGCGGACACTTATCGGGGCAATCAGCCCCAGCATTTT. This gives the protein CASSPADTYRGNQPQHF.

V and J are TRBV29-1 and TRBJ2-7; 7 bases are shared with TRBD1. The germline gives CDR1 SQVTM, CDR2 ANQGSEA. With V trimmed by 5 bases and J by 2 bases, 9 bases remained unmatched. The CDR3 is 14 amino acids. CDR3 DNA: TGCAGCGTTACGGGACAGAGGAAACCCTACGAGCAGTACTTC. Translated, it gives CSVTGQRKPYEQYF.

The chain couples TRBV5-5 to TRBJ2-7; D is ambiguous. Per germline, CDR1 SGHKS and CDR2 YYEKEE (reference sequence). V dropped 3 bases and J dropped 7 bases, with 11 bases sitting between them. The CDR3 has 12 residues. The chain's CDR3 is CASSSWPGEQYF. The CDR3 DNA follows: TGTGCCAGCAGCTCCTGGCCCGGGGAGCAGTACTTC.

The V call is TRBV30, the J call TRBJ2-7; D ambiguous. Germline CDR1 reads GTSNPN; CDR2 reads SVGIG (reference sequence). V was trimmed by 1 base and J by 3 bases, leaving 4 bases between them. The CDR3 spans 11 residues. The CDR3 region is CAWSDSYEQYF. The DNA for the CDR3 is TGTGCCTGGAGTGACAGCTACGAGCAGTACTTC.

The chain employs TRBV18 and TRBJ2-7; 8 nucleotides align to TRBD1. Trimming cost V 5 bases and J 2 bases; bases outside gene matches: 8. The germline V gene has CDR1 KGHSH and CDR2 LQKENI. The CDR3 length is 15 residues. The CDR3 reads CASSSTSDRAYEQYF. The CDR3, as DNA: TGTGCCAGCTCATCCACCTCGGACAGGGCCTACGAGCAGTACTTC.

The chain links TRBV9 to TRBJ2-5, with 11 bases lining up with TRBD2. The trim removed 3 bases at V and 5 bases at J, leaving 12 bases unmatched. CDR1 SGDLS and CDR2 YYNGEE come from the germline V gene. The CDR3 consists of 17 residues. DNA for the CDR3: TGTGCCAGCAGCGCGGGAGTGACTAGCGGGGAGAGTGAGACCCAGTACTTC. Its translation is CASSAGVTSGESETQYF.

The chain joins TRBV6-6 to TRBJ1-4; the match to TRBD1 covers 10 bases. The V gene's germline CDR1 is MNHNY and CDR2 SVGAGI (reference sequence). The V and J ends lost 10 bases and 5 bases, in that order; junction bases with no gene match: 4. The CDR3 loop spans 13 amino acids. The CDR3 loop reads CATEDRGNEKLFF. In DNA, the CDR3 is TGTGCCACCGAGGACAGGGGGAATGAAAAACTGTTTTTT.

The count of this clone is one. The chain combines TRBV5-5 with TRBJ1-2; 7 bases agree with TRBD1. V dropped 0 bases and J dropped 12; count of bases not matched to a gene: 8. Germline-derived CDR1 and CDR2 are SGHKS and YYEKEE (reference sequence). The CDR3 has 13 amino acids. This CDR3 reads CASSLDRGRPNTF. The CDR3 DNA sequence: TGTGCCAGCAGCTTGGACAGGGGACGGCCGAACACCTTC.

The chain links TRBV7-2 to TRBJ1-2; 7 positions match TRBD1. The CDR3 runs 14 residues. Germline lookup yields CDR1 SGHTA and CDR2 FQGNSA. V dropped 5 bases and J dropped 5; count of bases not matched to a gene: 8. In nucleotides, the CDR3 is TGTGCCAGCAGCGCGACAGGGACGCGGTATGGCTACACCTTC. As protein: CASSATGTRYGYTF.

The chain recombines TRBV6-6 with TRBJ2-5, with D tentatively TRBD2 (5 bases). CDR3 size: 14 residues. CDR1 is MNHNY and CDR2 is SVGAGI in the germline V gene (reference sequence). Trimming shortened V by 3 bases and J by 2 bases, and 10 bases separated the two germline ends. This CDR3 reads CASSYYPGQETQYF. Written as DNA, the CDR3 is TGTGCCAGCAGTTATTATCCGGGGCAAGAGACCCAGTACTTC.

The J gene is TRBJ2-1, the V gene TRBV2, with D tentatively TRBD2 (6 bases). Germline V CDR1 and CDR2: SNHLY, FYNNEI. CDR3 length equals 18 residues. The germline V and J ends were trimmed by 6 bases and 6 bases, with 27 bases remaining between them. The CDR3 DNA is TGTGCCAGCAGGAGACTAGTTCAGTCGGACCCGAGGACCAATGAGCAGTTCTTC. Encoded protein: CASRRLVQSDPRTNEQFF.

The CDR3 region has the DNA TGTGCCAGCAGCTCGAGCACAGATACGCAGTATTTT. This sequence encodes CASSSSTDTQYF. The chain uses TRBV5-4 and TRBJ2-3; no clear D. Trimming pared 3 bases from V and 0 bases from J, leaving 2 bases between. CDR1 and CDR2 from the germline V gene are SGHNT and YYREEE (reference sequence). This CDR3 spans 12 amino acids.

This chain links TRBV29-1 with TRBJ1-2, with a weak D call TRBD1 (5 bases). The CDR3 runs 15 residues. V dropped 5 bases and J dropped 4 bases, with 20 bases sitting between them. Germline-derived CDR1 and CDR2 are SQVTM and ANQGSEA. CDR3 protein: CSVPGSGAGFYGYTF. CDR3 DNA: TGCAGCGTTCCCGGGAGTGGTGCAGGGTTCTATGGCTACACCTTC.

J is TRBJ2-6 and V is TRBV10-3; 9 nucleotides agree with TRBD1. Unmatched junction bases numbered 11, after V lost 0 bases and J lost 2 bases. Germline V lookup: CDR1 ENHRY, CDR2 SYGVKD. This CDR3 is built from 20 residues. The CDR3 sequence: CAISESADRGPHTGANVLTF. CDR3 sequence (DNA): TGTGCCATCAGTGAGTCGGCGGACAGGGGCCCCCACACTGGGGCCAACGTCCTGACTTTC.

The chain couples TRBV6-5 to TRBJ2-7; D gene unclear. The V end lost 8 bases, the J end lost 7 bases, and 9 bases lay between the germline ends. CDR3 length: 10 amino acids. Germline V CDR1 and CDR2: MNHEY, SVGAGI. In DNA form, the CDR3 reads TGTGCCAGCGGAAGGAGAGAGCAGTACTTC. It codes for CASGRREQYF.

V usage is TRBV5-6 and J usage is TRBJ2-2, with D maybe TRBD2 (6 bases). V was cut by 4 bases and J by 7 bases, with 20 bases left in between. CDR3 length: 16 amino acids. Germline assignment: CDR1 SGHDT and CDR2 YYEEEE. The CDR3 coding sequence is TGTGCCAGCAGCCACGATCCAGGTCCCGGGGGCGGGGAGCTGTTTTTT. It is translated as CASSHDPGPGGGELFF.